Each of the 30 T cell receptor beta chains below was sequenced from the same sample in a study of blood T cell repertoires in COVID-19. Assay used: immunoSEQ multiplex PCR; TCRdb lists only in-frame clones, some missing. The profile shows about 320,000 clones, around 86% of them singletons. Sequencing was performed on PBMCs or T cells enriched from blood (not recorded which). The source of these receptors is a woman aged 18-29 years who had recovered from COVID-19.

J is TRBJ1-1 and V is TRBV18, with unresolved D. From germline, CDR1 is KGHSH and CDR2 LQKENI. V shed 3 bases and J shed 4 bases, with 9 bases lying between them. The CDR3 is 13 amino acids. The CDR3 reads CASSPGEVTEAFF. CDR3 nucleotide sequence: TGTGCCAGCTCACCGGGCGAAGTCACTGAAGCTTTCTTT. Full variable domain (missing parts from reference TRBV18 and TRBJ1-1): NAGVMQNPRHLVRRRGQEARLRCSPMKGHSHVYWYRQLPEEGLKFMVYLQKENIIDESGMPKERFSAEFPKEGPSILRIQQVVRGDSAAYFCASSPGEVTEAFFGQGTRLTVV.

The CDR3 DNA reads TGTGCCAGCAGCCGATCAGGGCGCAACACTGAAGCTTTCTTT. Its translation is CASSRSGRNTEAFF. J is TRBJ1-1 and V is TRBV7-9; perhaps TRBD1 as D (5 bases). V was pared by 5 bases and J by 2 bases, with 12 bases between. Germline CDR1 is SEHNR and CDR2 is FQNEAQ (reference sequence). This CDR3 has 14 residues.

The genes are TRBV10-3 and TRBJ2-1, with TRBD2 identical over 14 bases. Losses at the gene ends were 10 bases for V and 10 bases for J; bases not matched to a gene: 9. Germline CDR1 and CDR2: ENHRY and SYGVKD. There are 14 residues in the CDR3. CDR3 in amino acids: CATRTSGGTGEQFF. CDR3 DNA sequence: TGTGCCACCCGGACTAGCGGGGGGACAGGAGAGCAGTTCTTC.

The gene calls are TRBV2 and TRBJ2-1; 9 nucleotides line up with TRBD2. This CDR3 spans 15 amino acids. Germline CDR1 and CDR2: SNHLY and FYNNEI. The V and J ends lost 1 base and 7 bases, in that order; junction bases with no gene match: 5. The CDR3 reads CASSEVTSGINEQFF. CDR3 nucleotides: TGTGCCAGCAGTGAAGTGACTAGCGGAATTAATGAGCAGTTCTTC.

V is TRBV28 and J is TRBJ2-3; 9 bases agree with TRBD2. V lost 2 bases, J lost 2 bases, and 14 bases stayed unmatched. Germline V CDR1 and CDR2: MDHEN, SYDVKM. There are 19 residues in the CDR3. The CDR3 region is CASSLTLRRLAEDTDTQYF. The CDR3 coding sequence is TGTGCCAGCAGTTTAACACTCCGCCGACTAGCGGAAGACACAGATACGCAGTATTTT.

The chain combines TRBV5-1 with TRBJ2-1; D is unresolved. CDR3 length equals 16 residues. Germline values: CDR1 SGHRS, CDR2 YFSETQ. Trimming cost V 0 bases and J 0 bases, with 10 bases left between them. The CDR3 region is CASSLGGDSSYNEQFF. In nucleotides, the CDR3 is TGCGCCAGCAGCTTGGGTGGAGATAGCTCCTACAATGAGCAGTTCTTC.

J is TRBJ2-3 and V is TRBV4-1; possibly TRBD2 for D (5 bases). The V end was cut by 3 bases, the J end by 2 bases, with 15 bases between. The CDR3 contains 16 residues. From germline, CDR1 is MGHRA and CDR2 YSYEKL. The CDR3 nucleotides read TGCGCCAGCAGCCATGGAACTCGCGGGCTCACAGATACGCAGTATTTT. Translating gives CASSHGTRGLTDTQYF.

V and J are TRBV19 and TRBJ2-1, with 9 bases identical to TRBD2. After removal of 5 bases from V and 0 bases from J, the junction contained 5 bases not matched to a gene. The CDR3 extends over 16 amino acids. Germline CDR1 reads LNHDA; CDR2 reads SQIVND (reference sequence). The CDR3 reads CASSPVAGASYNEQFF. The CDR3 bases are TGTGCCAGTAGTCCAGTAGCGGGGGCCTCCTACAATGAGCAGTTCTTC.

CDR3 nucleotides: TGTGCCAGCAGCCAGACAGGGGGCGCCGAAACCGATGAGCAGTTCTTC. This codes for CASSQTGGAETDEQFF. The chain is built from TRBV3-1 (or the pseudogene TRBV3-2) and TRBJ2-1, with 10 bases identical to TRBD1. The CDR3 consists of 16 residues. V was pared by 3 bases and J by 8 bases, with 10 bases of the junction left unmatched. Germline values: CDR1 LGHDT, CDR2 YNNKEL (reference sequence).

This chain connects TRBV28 to TRBJ1-5; possible D gene TRBD1, 6 bases. The CDR3 covers 15 residues. The V gene's germline CDR1 is MDHEN and CDR2 SYDVKM. Deletions cut 7 bases from V and 5 bases from J, with 18 bases between. CDR3 coding DNA: TGTGCCAGCACCATGGGGGCCCTGGAGCATCAGCCCCAGCATTTT. Its protein is CASTMGALEHQPQHF.

The gene calls are TRBV5-1 and TRBJ2-3; 11 bases are a match to TRBD2. The CDR3 runs 16 residues. J gave up 2 bases and V 4 bases, and 6 bases lay outside the gene matches. Germline V gives CDR1 SGHRS, CDR2 YFSETQ. DNA of the CDR3: TGCGCCAGCAGCATTGCGACTAGCGGGACCACAGATACGCAGTATTTT. Residues: CASSIATSGTTDTQYF. Using reference TRBV5-1 and TRBJ2-3 for the parts outside the CDR3, the full variable domain is KAGVTQTPRYLIKTRGQQVTLSCSPISGHRSVSWYQQTPGQGLQFLFEYFSETQRNKGNFPGRFSGRQFSNSRSEMNVSTLELGDSALYLCASSIATSGTTDTQYFGPGTRLTVL.

The chain has TRBV5-8 and TRBJ1-5; possible D gene TRBD1, 5 bases. CDR1 SGHTS and CDR2 YDEGEE come from the germline V gene. The length of the CDR3 is 15 residues. The V end was cut by 0 bases, the J end by 7 bases, with 14 bases between. The CDR3 nucleotides read TGTGCCAGCAGCTTGGAGTGGGGGGGAGGACAGCCCCAGCATTTT. This sequence encodes CASSLEWGGGQPQHF. The full variable domain, completed using reference TRBV5-8 and TRBJ1-5, is EAGVTQSPTHLIKTRGQQATLRCSPISGHTSVYWYQQALGLGLQFLLWYDEGEERNRGNFPPRFSGRQFPNYSSELNVNALELEDSALYLCASSLEWGGGQPQHFGDGTRLSIL.

J is TRBJ1-2 and V is TRBV18, with TRBD1 identical over 7 bases. CDR1 KGHSH and CDR2 LQKENI come from the germline V gene. V trimming: 4 bases; J trimming: 11 bases; junction bases outside the gene matches: 13. CDR3 length: 14 residues. The CDR3 reads CASSRGQADSSYTF. The DNA for the CDR3 is TGTGCCAGCTCACGTGGACAGGCCGACTCAAGTTACACCTTC.

This chain's CDR3 is CASATGTGSYEQYF. The DNA of the CDR3 is TGTGCTAGTGCCACCGGGACAGGGAGCTACGAGCAGTACTTC. This chain connects TRBV12-5 to TRBJ2-7; 9 bases match TRBD1. This CDR3 is built from 14 residues. The germline V gene has CDR1 LGHNT and CDR2 FRNRAP. V shed 7 bases, J shed 3 bases, and the junction held 7 bases outside the gene matches.

The gene calls are TRBV29-1 and TRBJ2-7, with 9 bases fitting TRBD1. CDR1 is SQVTM, CDR2 ANQGSEA, per germline. V lost 6 bases to trimming and J lost 3 bases; unmatched junction nucleotides: 9. The CDR3 consists of 14 residues. The CDR3 DNA sequence: TGCAGCGTCCACGGGGGACAGGGAATCTACGAGCAGTACTTC. This translates into CSVHGGQGIYEQYF.

The chain is built from TRBV6-1 and TRBJ1-4, with D tentatively TRBD1 (6 bases). Germline-derived CDR1 and CDR2 are MNHNS and SASEGT. This CDR3 comprises 15 residues. Trimming cost V 3 bases and J 7 bases, with 15 bases left between them. The CDR3 coding sequence is TGTGCCAGCAGTGATGAGGCAGGGGAAGGTGAAAAACTGTTTTTT. It yields the protein CASSDEAGEGEKLFF.

The CDR3 DNA follows: TGTGCCAGCAGGAACCTAGCGGGAGCATACAATGAGCAGTTCTTC. As protein: CASRNLAGAYNEQFF. V gene TRBV9 combines with J gene TRBJ2-1, with TRBD2 matching over 10 bases. Germline V CDR1 and CDR2: SGDLS, YYNGEE. Trimming took 5 bases from V and 4 from J; bases not matched to a gene: 6. The CDR3 is made up of 15 amino acids.

The chain employs TRBV19 and TRBJ1-1; TRBD1 is a possible D gene (5 bases). Trimming left V 6 bases short and J 6 bases short, with 26 bases between. Germline V lookup: CDR1 LNHDA, CDR2 SQIVND (reference sequence). The CDR3 runs 17 residues. The CDR3 sequence is CASRYRTGRGRTAEAFF. The DNA of the CDR3 is TGTGCCAGTAGATACCGGACGGGGAGGGGCCGAACCGCTGAAGCTTTCTTT.

This chain joins TRBV28 and TRBJ1-3; 7 bases are shared with TRBD1. The CDR3 runs to 14 residues. Germline assignment: CDR1 MDHEN and CDR2 SYDVKM. J gave up 9 bases and V 5 bases, and 10 bases lay outside the gene matches. The CDR3 reads CASSPPEGAGTIYF. As DNA, the CDR3 is TGTGCCAGCAGTCCCCCGGAGGGGGCAGGCACCATATATTTT.

The chain has TRBV25-1 and TRBJ2-1, with a tentative D call TRBD2 (6 bases). Between the trimmed V and J ends, which lost 6 bases and 6 bases, there was a span of 9 bases. Germline CDR1 MGHDK, CDR2 SYGVNS. The CDR3 is 12 residues long. The CDR3 DNA is TGTGCCAGCAGAGGACTATCCAATGAGCAGTTCTTC. Residues: CASRGLSNEQFF.

Regarding this clone: This sequence may be a read error, since a much larger clone differs from it by one base. At the DNA level, this CDR3 is encoded by other sequences in the same sample as well. The CDR3 DNA is TGTGCCACCAGTGATTCTCAGGGGGCCGGGGAGCTGTTTTTT. Translation gives CATSDSQGAGELFF. The rearrangement links TRBV24-1 to TRBJ2-2, with TRBD1 matching over 7 bases. The CDR3 runs to 14 residues. With V trimmed by 2 bases and J by 6 bases, 2 bases remained unmatched. Germline V gene sequence: CDR1 KGHDR, CDR2 SFDVKD.

The chain has TRBV5-1 and TRBJ1-2; 7 nucleotides agree with TRBD1. Per germline, CDR1 SGHRS and CDR2 YFSETQ. Trimming took 2 bases from V and 5 from J; bases not matched to a gene: 6. This CDR3 has 14 residues. CDR3 nucleotides: TGCGCCAGCAGCTTAGGAGGGGGCGCGTATGGCTACACCTTC. This gives the protein CASSLGGGAYGYTF.

This rearrangement joins TRBV28 to TRBJ2-7, with 10 bases identical to TRBD1. This CDR3 is built from 17 residues. J was trimmed by 2 bases and V by 2 bases; bases with no gene match: 9. Germline V gene sequence: CDR1 MDHEN, CDR2 SYDVKM. Here the CDR3 reads CASSLPREGTGAYEQYF. In DNA form, the CDR3 reads TGTGCCAGCAGTTTACCCCGAGAAGGGACAGGGGCCTACGAGCAGTACTTC. Complete variable domain (other parts from reference TRBV28 and TRBJ2-7): DVKVTQSSRYLVKRTGEKVFLECVQDMDHENMFWYRQDPGLGLRLIYFSYDVKMKEKGDIPEGYSVSREKKERFSLILESASTNQTSMYLCASSLPREGTGAYEQYFGPGTRLTVT.

This chain connects TRBV5-6 to TRBJ2-1; tentative D call: TRBD2 (5 bases). V lost 4 bases and J 0 bases, leaving 11 bases between the germline ends. CDR1 and CDR2 from the germline V gene are SGHDT and YYEEEE. This CDR3 has 15 amino acids. Here the CDR3 DNA reads TGTGCCAGCAGCATTAGCGCGAGCTCCTACAATGAGCAGTTCTTC. As protein: CASSISASSYNEQFF.

V usage is TRBV28 and J usage is TRBJ1-2; 8 bases agree with TRBD1. The CDR3 is 18 residues long. Losses at the gene ends were 1 base for V and 5 bases for J; bases not matched to a gene: 15. Germline V gene data show CDR1 as MDHEN and CDR2 as SYDVKM. DNA of the CDR3: TGTGCCAGCAGTTTATCTGTCTTAGATGACAGGGGAGGGTATGGCTACACCTTC. The encoded protein is CASSLSVLDDRGGYGYTF.

The chain is built from TRBV19 and TRBJ2-7; maybe TRBD1 (8 bases). The CDR3 sequence is 13 residues long. The V end lost 5 bases, the J end lost 7 bases, and 15 bases lay between the germline ends. CDR1 and CDR2 (germline): LNHDA, SQIVND (reference sequence). This CDR3 is CASSPTGEGEQYF. The CDR3 coding sequence is TGTGCCAGTAGTCCGACAGGGGAGGGGGAGCAGTACTTC.

J is TRBJ1-1 and V is TRBV30, with TRBD1 matching 10 bases. Per germline, CDR1 GTSNPN and CDR2 SVGIG (reference sequence). The J segment lost 6 bases and the V segment lost 2 bases, leaving 3 bases of the junction unmatched. The CDR3 is made up of 13 amino acids. The CDR3 spells CAWSPGTGAEAFF. The CDR3 DNA sequence: TGTGCCTGGAGTCCCGGGACAGGGGCTGAAGCTTTCTTT. Full variable domain (rest looked up from reference TRBV30 and TRBJ1-1): SQTIHQWPATLVQPVGSPLSLECTVEGTSNPNLYWYRQAAGRGLQLLFYSVGIGQISSEVPQNLSASRPQDRQFILSSKKLLLSDSGFYLCAWSPGTGAEAFFGQGTRLTVV.

The table lists this clone with a few counts. This sequence joins TRBV6-1 and TRBJ2-7, with 9 bases aligning to TRBD1. J gave up 4 bases and V 3 bases, and 4 bases lay outside the gene matches. Germline V lookup: CDR1 MNHNS, CDR2 SASEGT. The CDR3 covers 14 residues. The CDR3 DNA reads TGTGCCAGCAGTGAGGGGACAGGGCCTTACGAGCAGTACTTC. It is translated as CASSEGTGPYEQYF.

The chain joins TRBV5-1 to TRBJ1-2; no clear D gene. CDR1 and CDR2 (germline): SGHRS, YFSETQ. The CDR3 spans 14 residues. V was shortened by 0 bases and J by 4 bases, with 10 bases between the two germline ends. The CDR3 loop is CASSLGPGGYGYTF. CDR3 nucleotide sequence: TGCGCCAGCAGCTTGGGGCCGGGTGGCTATGGCTACACCTTC.

This chain uses TRBV6-1 with TRBJ2-7; unclear D gene. CDR3 length: 14 residues. The V gene lost 3 bases and the J gene lost 2 bases, with 11 bases spanning the gap. In germline, CDR1 is MNHNS, CDR2 SASEGT. The CDR3 DNA reads TGTGCCAGCAGTGAGGCCAGGTTTACCTACGAGCAGTACTTC. Translating gives CASSEARFTYEQYF.